This T cell receptor (beta chain) was retrieved from a study of cytomegalovirus exposure and HLA in healthy donors. The overall study: Of all 360 or so donors who were genotyped, around 79% belonged to the Caucasian-associated ancestry cluster.

This clone has more than one count but fewer than ten. Its target is unknown. General study results and limits: Analysis was carried out at a later point, and it linked a missense DCLRE1C variant to TCR beta V- and J-gene trimming.

With 5 bases removed from V and 4 bases from J, the gap between germline ends came to 5 bases. Germline assignment: CDR1 SGHTA and CDR2 FQGNSA. CDR3 length: 11 amino acids. It was with 60 Vbeta and 13 Jbeta primers that the PCR ran. The assay was immunoSEQ multiplex PCR, and TCRdb's table has in-frame clones only and misses some. The table has more than 150,000 clones, roughly 88% seen once. Sequencing used PBMCs. J is TRBJ1-1 and V is TRBV7-2; no definite D call. The receptor's source is a man aged 18 to 30 in good health and CMV-seropositive. The CDR3 region is CASSPGTEAFF. For the CDR3, the DNA is TGTGCCAGCAGCCCGGGCACTGAAGCTTTCTTT.